The TCR beta chain described here comes from a study of control samples from healthy donors and cancer patients. CDR3 size: 17 residues. V lost 1 base and J 3 bases, leaving 18 bases between the germline ends. Germline CDR1 MGHRA, CDR2 YSYEKL. The data were produced by immunoSEQ multiplex PCR, yet TCRdb's version contains in-frame clones alone and is incomplete. The table includes fewer than 200,000 clones, about 93% detected once. The rearrangement joins TRBV4-1 to TRBJ1-1, with a possible D match to TRBD1 (5 bases). The sequence came from an older woman in good health. The sample consisted of blood. CDR3 sequence: CASSQVIFGGLDTEAFF. DNA for the CDR3: TGCGCCAGCAGCCAAGTTATTTTTGGGGGGTTAGACACTGAAGCTTTCTTT.